Listed below are T cell receptor beta chains from one sample, sequenced in a study of blood T cell repertoires in COVID-19. Sequencing used immunoSEQ multiplex PCR; TCRdb keeps in-frame clones, though not all of them. The data hold around 230,000 clones, with roughly 90% observed a single time. Sequenced: PBMCs or T cells enriched from blood (not recorded which). The receptors stem from a woman between 35 and 50 years old with acute COVID-19. Each CDR3 is given with its conserved first and last residue. A D gene is named only where the DNA matches it firmly.

d_call,v_call,j_call,cdr3_aa
.,TRBV7-3,TRBJ2-7,CASSSASQGSEQYF
.,TRBV5-1,TRBJ1-1,CASSSQGPNTEAFF
.,TRBV9,TRBJ2-1,CASSVAGTDNNEQFF
TRBD1,TRBV4-1,TRBJ1-4,CASSQATGTGSPNEKLFF
.,TRBV12-3/TRBV12-4,TRBJ1-2,CASSLTTAYGYTF
TRBD1,TRBV2,TRBJ2-7,CASSLTRTGDEQYF
TRBD1,TRBV19,TRBJ2-2,CASTRKGARTGELFF
.,TRBV19,TRBJ1-4,CASNEGALGEKLFF
.,TRBV5-4,TRBJ1-1,CASSFVSGAEAFF
TRBD1,TRBV29-1,TRBJ1-2,CSAGLSNRGSRDGYTF
.,TRBV7-2,TRBJ2-5,CASRRGLQETQYF
TRBD1,TRBV6-5,TRBJ1-3,CASRSDRSSGNTIYF
.,TRBV11-2,TRBJ1-2,CASSSLKDREYGYTF
TRBD1,TRBV29-1,TRBJ1-2,CTSDRDRGRSGYTF
.,TRBV2,TRBJ1-3,CASSPRIRSGNTIYF
TRBD1,TRBV5-1,TRBJ2-5,CASSLRDRQETQYF
.,TRBV29-1,TRBJ2-2,CSVARTNTGELFF
TRBD1,TRBV28,TRBJ2-7,CASSWGQGTYEQYF
.,TRBV9,TRBJ1-1,CASSPAQGLEAFF
TRBD2,TRBV6-6,TRBJ2-3,CASSYLSGGVDTQYF
.,TRBV6-5,TRBJ1-3,CASSYSHSGNTIYF
TRBD1,TRBV7-2,TRBJ2-5,CASSLLGTGAETQYF
.,TRBV1,TRBJ2-7,CTSSQDHPGWEQYF
TRBD1,TRBV5-4,TRBJ2-7,CASTPSGTGVYEQYF
.,TRBV5-6,TRBJ1-2,CASSLFRGHGYTF
.,TRBV18,TRBJ2-1,CASSPRQISYNEQFF
TRBD1,TRBV29-1,TRBJ1-2,CSVGLDRVAGYTF
.,TRBV10-3,TRBJ2-1,CAISETSDYNEQFF
.,TRBV7-9,TRBJ2-2,CASSSGHFSGELFF
.,TRBV5-1,TRBJ1-1,CASSHQGTNTEAFF
.,TRBV6-5,TRBJ2-7,CASSTTGSGSYEQYF
.,TRBV3-1/TRBV3-2,TRBJ1-1,CASRQSNTEAFF
.,TRBV28,TRBJ1-2,CASSLEPPRYNGYTF
.,TRBV19,TRBJ1-2,CASSPEQTGFYGYTF
TRBD1,TRBV4-3,TRBJ2-7,CASSQAQGNEQYF
.,TRBV13,TRBJ2-5,CASSSRQETQYF
TRBD1,TRBV6-5,TRBJ1-4,CASSSGQADNEKLFF
TRBD1,TRBV10-3,TRBJ1-1,CAISESNSGGPEAFF
.,TRBV7-2,TRBJ2-1,CASSSGLRNEQFF